The 14 T cell receptor beta chains in this list originate from one sample, sequenced in a study of blood T cell repertoires in COVID-19. Assay: immunoSEQ multiplex PCR; the TCRdb copy retains only in-frame clones and omits some. The table has 150,000 to 200,000 clones, approximately 90% seen once. The source material was peripheral blood. Source of these receptors: a human donor in a cohort sampled during active COVID-19.

The CDR3 reads CASSQGPGTDYGYTF. The CDR3 DNA reads as TGCGCCAGCAGCCAAGGCCCAGGGACAGACTATGGCTACACCTTC. The chain combines TRBV4-1 with TRBJ1-2, with 7 bases lining up with TRBD1. Trimming at V came to 1 base and at J to 3 bases, leaving 5 bases not matched to a gene. Germline assignment: CDR1 MGHRA and CDR2 YSYEKL. The CDR3 is 15 residues long.

Here the CDR3 reads CASSLQFTGELFF. The DNA for the CDR3 is TGTGCCAGCAGTCTACAGTTCACCGGGGAGCTGTTTTTT. V is TRBV6-5 and J is TRBJ2-2, with no clear D. Per germline, CDR1 MNHEY and CDR2 SVGAGI. The CDR3 covers 13 residues. V lost 5 bases and J lost 4, with 8 bases in between.

The chain couples TRBV7-6 to TRBJ1-1; no reliable D call. The CDR3 loop spans 13 amino acids. Germline V gene lookup returns CDR1 SGHVS and CDR2 FNYEAQ. V lost 5 bases to trimming and J lost 0 bases, with 7 bases between them. Written as DNA, the CDR3 is TGTGCCAGCAGCCCCCAGTTGAACACTGAAGCTTTCTTT. This encodes CASSPQLNTEAFF.

This clone has a handful of counts. The V gene is TRBV20-1, the J gene TRBJ1-6; 10 bases fit TRBD1. Germline values: CDR1 DFQATT, CDR2 SNEGSKA (reference sequence). The V segment lost 3 bases and the J segment 6 bases; nucleotides outside the gene matches: 11. The CDR3 extends over 17 amino acids. The DNA of the CDR3 is TGCAGTGCTAGTGCTCCGGGACAGGGGTTGATTAATTCACCCCTCCACTTT. Residues: CSASAPGQGLINSPLHF.

This clone was counted ten times or more. The chain combines TRBV5-1 with TRBJ1-1; D gene uncertain. V gave up 0 bases and J gave up 0 bases, with 9 bases separating them. The CDR3 is 15 amino acids. Germline V gene lookup returns CDR1 SGHRS and CDR2 YFSETQ. CDR3 coding DNA: TGCGCCAGCAGCTTGGGAGACTTACTGAACACTGAAGCTTTCTTT. Translated: CASSLGDLLNTEAFF.

This clone occurred a few times. J is TRBJ1-1 and V is TRBV7-2; D is perhaps TRBD1 (6 bases). Deletions cut 6 bases from V and 0 bases from J, with 14 bases between. Looked up from germline, CDR1 is SGHTA and CDR2 is FQGNSA. This CDR3 has 15 amino acids. DNA for the CDR3: TGTGCCAGCAGTTCACAGGGAGGGATGAACACTGAAGCTTTCTTT. It encodes CASSSQGGMNTEAFF.

The chain employs TRBV6-5 and TRBJ2-7, with no clear D. Between the trimmed V and J ends, which lost 0 bases and 2 bases, there was a span of 8 bases. Germline V gene sequence: CDR1 MNHEY, CDR2 SVGAGI. CDR3 length: 14 amino acids. CDR3 in amino acids: CASSYSAGTYEQYF. The CDR3 region has the DNA TGTGCCAGCAGTTACTCCGCAGGTACCTACGAGCAGTACTTC.

The gene calls are TRBV19 and TRBJ1-5; TRBD1 agrees at 8 bases. V gave up 6 bases and J gave up 5 bases; unmatched junction bases: 9. The length of the CDR3 is 15 residues. Germline CDR1 is LNHDA and CDR2 is SQIVND (reference sequence). The CDR3 region is CASSPTGQGYQPQHF. DNA of the CDR3: TGTGCCAGTAGCCCCACCGGACAGGGATATCAGCCCCAGCATTTT. The entire variable domain, with the rest obtained from reference TRBV19 and TRBJ1-5, is as follows: DGGITQSPKYLFRKEGQNVTLSCEQNLNHDAMYWYRQDPGQGLRLIYYSQIVNDFQKGDIAEGYSVSREKKESFPLTVTSAQKNPTAFYLCASSPTGQGYQPQHFGDGTRLSIL.

V is TRBV6-5 and J is TRBJ2-7; TRBD1 agrees at 10 bases. The V segment lost 9 bases and the J segment 3 bases; nucleotides outside the gene matches: 5. The CDR3 is 13 residues long. The germline gives CDR1 MNHEY, CDR2 SVGAGI. This chain's CDR3 is CASDRGRLYEQYF. DNA of the CDR3: TGTGCCAGTGACAGGGGGCGCCTCTACGAGCAGTACTTC.

The rearrangement uses TRBV3-1 (or the pseudogene TRBV3-2) and TRBJ2-7; 8 nucleotides align to TRBD1. Germline CDR1 is LGHDT and CDR2 is YNNKEL (reference sequence). The CDR3 spans 13 residues. J was trimmed by 7 bases and V by 3 bases; bases with no gene match: 5. CDR3 sequence: CASSQDRAGEQYF. The CDR3 bases are TGTGCCAGCAGCCAGGACAGGGCGGGAGAGCAGTACTTC.

This chain joins TRBV19 and TRBJ2-7; 10 bases agree with TRBD1. After removal of 3 bases from V and 2 bases from J, the junction contained 10 bases not matched to a gene. The CDR3 has 17 residues. From germline, CDR1 is LNHDA and CDR2 SQIVND (reference sequence). The CDR3 DNA reads as TGTGCCAGTAGTATCTCAACGCCGGGACAGGGGCCCTACGAGCAGTACTTC. Residues: CASSISTPGQGPYEQYF.

Remarks on this clone: The limits of the CDR3 on the DNA are not certain, so only TCRdb's listed CDR3 is given. This chain links TRBV12-5 with TRBJ2-5; TRBD2 was called by the table and not checked on the DNA. The CDR3 comprises 16 residues, both ends counted. CDR1 is LGHNT, CDR2 FRNRAP, per germline. The CDR3 region is CASGFGSGTSGFSEYF.

The J gene is TRBJ2-6, the V gene TRBV28; 8 bases match TRBD1. Trimming took 8 bases from V and 0 from J; bases not matched to a gene: 9. CDR1 and CDR2 from the germline V gene are MDHEN and SYDVKM. The CDR3 loop spans 17 amino acids. The CDR3 nucleotides read TGTGCCAGCCGACCGGGACAGGTTATCTCTGGGGCCAACGTCCTGACTTTC. Residues: CASRPGQVISGANVLTF. Looking up the rest from reference TRBV28 and TRBJ2-6 gives the full variable domain: DVKVTQSSRYLVKRTGEKVFLECVQDMDHENMFWYRQDPGLGLRLIYFSYDVKMKEKGDIPEGYSVSREKKERFSLILESASTNQTSMYLCASRPGQVISGANVLTFGAGSRLTVL.

The chain recombines TRBV6-1 with TRBJ2-7, with D unclear. The CDR3 is 17 residues long. The germline V and J ends were trimmed by 2 bases and 0 bases, with 17 bases remaining between them. Looked up from germline, CDR1 is MNHNS and CDR2 is SASEGT. For the CDR3, the DNA is TGTGCCAGCAGTGAACCTGTCTCCGGGTCCCCCTCCTACGAGCAGTACTTC. Protein sequence: CASSEPVSGSPSYEQYF.